This T cell receptor beta chain was sequenced for a study of blood T cell repertoires in COVID-19. Study in general: Some COVID-19 samples were acute and others convalescent; all came from the United States, Italy and Spain. Sources were T cells, B-cell-depleted T cells, or PBMCs; the material itself was cDNA or gDNA.

V shed 5 bases, J shed 2 bases, and the junction held 7 bases outside the gene matches. The CDR3 runs to 15 residues. Germline CDR1 and CDR2: SEHNR and FQNEAQ (reference sequence). Authors' data handling: Reference gene primer amplification in the assay estimated nucleated cell counts. TCRdb's copy holds only in-frame clones and misses some; the assay was immunoSEQ multiplex PCR. D and trimming come from the DNA, and the V and J calls and clone size come from that table. The sample carries 150,000 to 200,000 clones, over 85% recorded once. The chain employs TRBV7-9 and TRBJ1-1; TRBD1 agrees at 8 bases. The origin of this receptor is a man aged 55 to 69 with active or convalescent COVID-19. Specimen: peripheral blood. DNA of the CDR3: TGTGCCAGCAGCCCAGGGGGCTCTTCAAACACTGAAGCTTTCTTT. This sequence encodes CASSPGGSSNTEAFF.